The 21 T cell receptor beta chains listed next were all sequenced from one sample in a study of blood T cell repertoires in COVID-19. TCRdb's table, derived via immunoSEQ multiplex PCR, lists solely in-frame clones and lacks some. This sample yields some 110,000 clones, of which roughly 80% are seen a single time; around 6.6% belongs to the top ten. Sequenced input: peripheral blood. These receptors were obtained from an older man with acute or convalescent COVID-19.

CDR3 nucleotides: TGTGCCAGCAGCTCCGGGACAGGGGCCCATGAGCAGTTCTTC. Translating gives CASSSGTGAHEQFF. V is TRBV7-3 and J is TRBJ2-1; 10 positions match TRBD1. Germline V gene lookup returns CDR1 SGHTA and CDR2 FQGTGA. The CDR3 consists of 14 residues. Trimming cost V 4 bases and J 8 bases; bases outside gene matches: 5.

The V and J genes are TRBV7-9 and TRBJ1-1, with a tentative D call TRBD1 (5 bases). This CDR3 comprises 18 residues. V lost 5 bases and J 2 bases, leaving 24 bases between the germline ends. Per germline, CDR1 SEHNR and CDR2 FQNEAQ (reference sequence). CDR3 loop: CASSRTANSRVLNTEAFF. CDR3 DNA sequence: TGTGCCAGCAGCCGCACGGCCAACTCCAGGGTCCTAAACACTGAAGCTTTCTTT.

The V and J genes are TRBV6-5 and TRBJ2-1; the match to TRBD1 covers 8 bases. The CDR3 loop spans 15 amino acids. Germline V gene sequence: CDR1 MNHEY, CDR2 SVGAGI. The trim removed 3 bases at V and 6 bases at J, leaving 7 bases unmatched. This CDR3 is CASSYRQGAPNEQFF. The DNA for the CDR3 is TGTGCCAGCAGTTATCGGCAGGGGGCGCCCAATGAGCAGTTCTTC.

CDR3 sequence (DNA): TGTGCCAGCAGCTTATCGGTGGGCCTAGAGACCCAGTACTTC. It is translated as CASSLSVGLETQYF. V gene TRBV11-2 combines with J gene TRBJ2-5; D not resolved. The V end was cut by 2 bases, the J end by 4 bases, with 11 bases between. The germline V gene encodes CDR1 SGHAT and CDR2 FQNNGV. The CDR3 has 14 residues.

This chain links TRBV3-1 (or the pseudogene TRBV3-2) with TRBJ2-1, with unresolved D. With 1 base removed from V and 9 bases from J, the gap between germline ends came to 7 bases. The CDR3 runs to 12 residues. The germline V gene has CDR1 LGHDT and CDR2 YNNKEL (reference sequence). The CDR3 here is CASSQGPSEQFF. The CDR3 DNA follows: TGTGCCAGCAGCCAAGGCCCGAGTGAGCAGTTCTTC.

The chain employs TRBV24-1 and TRBJ2-3; D uncertain. V was shortened by 3 bases and J by 7 bases, with 4 bases between the two germline ends. The length of the CDR3 is 11 residues. Germline V CDR1 and CDR2: KGHDR, SFDVKD. Written as DNA, the CDR3 is TGTGCCACCAGTGATGAGTATACGCAGTATTTT. Translating it yields CATSDEYTQYF.

This clone has only a few counts. V is TRBV7-2 and J is TRBJ1-5; D is unresolved. V lost 5 bases to trimming and J lost 6 bases, with 11 bases between them. The CDR3 has 13 amino acids. Germline lookup yields CDR1 SGHTA and CDR2 FQGNSA. The CDR3 nucleotides read TGTGCCAGCAGCCTCCAACAGCTTCAGCCCCAGCATTTT. Translating it yields CASSLQQLQPQHF.

CDR3 residues: CASSIVTLAGVDTQYF. CDR3 nucleotides: TGTGCCAGTAGTATAGTTACGCTAGCGGGGGTCGATACGCAGTATTTT. The chain joins TRBV19 to TRBJ2-3; 10 bases are shared with TRBD2. The CDR3 is 16 residues long. V shed 1 base and J 6 bases; nucleotides not matched to a gene: 7. The V gene's germline CDR1 is LNHDA and CDR2 SQIVND (reference sequence).

This clone is labeled medium-sized (0.01 to 0.1%). This rearrangement joins TRBV5-1 to TRBJ1-6; D unresolved. CDR3 length equals 13 residues. V was pared by 1 base and J by 8 bases, with 7 bases between. CDR1 and CDR2 from the germline V gene are SGHRS and YFSETQ. The CDR3 coding sequence is TGCGCCAGCAGCTTGAAGCTGGATTCACCCCTCCACTTT. This gives the protein CASSLKLDSPLHF.

The chain has TRBV6-2 or TRBV6-3 and TRBJ2-1; D is perhaps TRBD1 (6 bases). Looked up from germline, CDR1 is MNHEY and CDR2 is SVGEGT. The CDR3 contains 14 residues. V shed 2 bases and J shed 3 bases, with 8 bases lying between them. DNA for the CDR3: TGTGCCAGCAGTTACCAGGGGTTCTACAATGAGCAGTTCTTC. It is translated as CASSYQGFYNEQFF.

The chain combines TRBV7-9 with TRBJ2-3; unclear D gene. Germline CDR1 SEHNR, CDR2 FQNEAQ (reference sequence). Trimming took 11 bases from V and 9 from J, leaving 21 bases between them. This CDR3 is 13 amino acids long. CDR3 region: CAGQVRREATQYF. CDR3 DNA: TGTGCCGGTCAAGTTCGGAGAGAGGCCACGCAGTATTTT.

The chain couples TRBV6-6 to TRBJ2-1; TRBD2 matches at 10 bases. V shed 2 bases, J shed 8 bases, and the junction held 9 bases outside the gene matches. The CDR3 is made up of 16 amino acids. The V gene's germline CDR1 is MNHNY and CDR2 SVGAGI (reference sequence). This chain's CDR3 is CASSYEAGGPNDEQFF. CDR3 coding DNA: TGTGCCAGCAGTTACGAAGCGGGGGGGCCTAACGATGAGCAGTTCTTC.

The gene calls are TRBV4-3 and TRBJ2-7; D is unresolved. The CDR3 contains 14 residues. Germline V gene lookup returns CDR1 LGHNA and CDR2 YSLEER. Deletions cut 1 base from V and 5 bases from J, with 12 bases between. CDR3: CASSQVEWADEQYF. CDR3 coding DNA: TGCGCCAGCAGCCAAGTAGAGTGGGCCGACGAGCAGTACTTC.

J is TRBJ2-2 and V is TRBV2; 7 nucleotides agree with TRBD1. Germline assignment: CDR1 SNHLY and CDR2 FYNNEI. The CDR3 spans 15 residues. V was clipped by 6 bases and J by 0 bases; unmatched bases: 4. The CDR3 bases are TGTGCCAGCAGCAGGGGACAGTCGAACACCGGGGAGCTGTTTTTT. As protein: CASSRGQSNTGELFF.

The chain is built from TRBV30 and TRBJ2-3; D is possibly TRBD2 (6 bases). The germline V and J ends were trimmed by 1 base and 5 bases, with 22 bases remaining between them. CDR3 length: 17 residues. The germline CDR1 and CDR2 sequences are GTSNPN and SVGIG (reference sequence). The CDR3 reads CAWSAPITGARRDTQYF. The CDR3 DNA follows: TGTGCCTGGAGTGCGCCCATAACGGGAGCTCGGAGAGATACGCAGTATTTT. The full variable domain, rest sourced from reference TRBV30 and TRBJ2-3, is SQTIHQWPATLVQPVGSPLSLECTVEGTSNPNLYWYRQAAGRGLQLLFYSVGIGQISSEVPQNLSASRPQDRQFILSSKKLLLSDSGFYLCAWSAPITGARRDTQYFGPGTRLTVL.

The chain has TRBV11-2 and TRBJ1-4; 10 nucleotides align to TRBD1. The germline V gene has CDR1 SGHAT and CDR2 FQNNGV. Unmatched junction bases numbered 8, after V lost 8 bases and J lost 8 bases. The CDR3 runs 14 residues. This chain's CDR3 is CASRRQGAGEKLFF. As DNA, the CDR3 is TGTGCCAGCCGTCGACAGGGGGCTGGGGAAAAACTGTTTTTT.

This sequence joins TRBV19 and TRBJ1-5, with no clear D. Trimming removed 4 bases from V and 5 bases from J, with 6 bases in between. Germline V lookup: CDR1 LNHDA, CDR2 SQIVND (reference sequence). The CDR3 is 12 residues long. The DNA of the CDR3 is TGTGCCAGTAGTACTCAGGATCAGCCCCAGCATTTT. The encoded protein is CASSTQDQPQHF.

The V and J genes are TRBV4-1 and TRBJ2-2; the D gene is possibly TRBD2 (5 bases). Looked up from germline, CDR1 is MGHRA and CDR2 is YSYEKL. V shed 0 bases and J shed 7 bases, with 9 bases lying between them. The CDR3 is made up of 14 amino acids. CDR3 sequence (DNA): TGCGCCAGCAGCCAAGATCCCCGGGACGGGGAGCTGTTTTTT. This translates into CASSQDPRDGELFF.

The rearrangement links TRBV2 to TRBJ1-3; TRBD1 might be the D (6 bases). The germline CDR1 and CDR2 sequences are SNHLY and FYNNEI. Trimming took off 10 bases at V and 3 bases at J, with 10 bases between the two ends. This CDR3 region has 12 residues. The DNA of the CDR3 is TGTGCCACCCGGGACAATGGAAACACCATATATTTT. It translates to CATRDNGNTIYF. Variable domain in full (rest from reference TRBV2 and TRBJ1-3): EPEVTQTPSHQVTQMGQEVILRCVPISNHLYFYWYRQILGQKVEFLVSFYNNEISEKSEIFDDQFSVERPDGSNFTLKIRSTKLEDSAMYFCATRDNGNTIYFGEGSWLTVV.

V usage is TRBV5-1 and J usage is TRBJ2-3, with 8 nucleotides matching TRBD1. The CDR3 runs 15 residues. V dropped 4 bases and J dropped 2; count of bases not matched to a gene: 6. Germline V gene data show CDR1 as SGHRS and CDR2 as YFSETQ. The CDR3 region has the DNA TGCGCCAGCAGCAGGACAGGGCGTTCCACAGATACGCAGTATTTT. This translates into CASSRTGRSTDTQYF.

The J gene is TRBJ2-3, the V gene TRBV4-2, with 7 bases aligning to TRBD1. The CDR3 consists of 17 residues. Germline CDR1 LGHNA, CDR2 YNFKEQ. The J segment lost 3 bases and the V segment lost 0 bases, leaving 9 bases of the junction unmatched. The CDR3: CASSQDGQGGATDTQYF. The CDR3 DNA follows: TGTGCCAGCAGCCAAGATGGTCAAGGGGGCGCGACAGATACGCAGTATTTT.